The TCR beta chain under discussion was sequenced for a study of circulating CD8 cells and anti-PD-1 response in melanoma. Study-level information: Responders had complete or partial responses; non-responders had stable or progressive disease.

In its sample, this clonotype is medium-sized. The target antigen is unknown. Each library started from about 15 ng of total RNA using the QIAseq Immune Repertoire TCR panel. TCRdb re-called the reads with MiXCR, one entry per CDR3 protein. This table has 2,000 or so distinct CDR3 sequences, roughly 7.8% appearing once. Study results and caveats: Generally, no replicate experiments were performed. The cohort mixed treatment-naive and previously treated patients.

Trimming cost V 6 bases and J 6 bases; bases outside gene matches: 6. Germline assignment: CDR1 SQVTM and CDR2 ANQGSEA. The CDR3 is 14 amino acids. Live CD3+CD8+TCRalphabeta+ cells were sorted into four subsets by PD-1 and/or TIGIT. The V gene is TRBV29-1, the J gene TRBJ1-6, with TRBD1 identical over 9 bases. The sequence was obtained from a human donor with melanoma. The sequences come from CD8+ T cells from PBMCs, collected at baseline or after one month of anti-PD-1 therapy (not recorded which). CDR3 protein: CSVRTGAANSPLHF. CDR3 in DNA: TGCAGCGTACGGACAGGGGCGGCTAATTCACCCCTCCACTTT.